Sequencing of this T cell receptor beta chain was carried out in a study of OX40 agonist ivuxolimab in advanced cancers. Turning to the overall study: Ivuxolimab was an agonistic, fully human IgG2 monoclonal antibody directed against OX40 (CD134), a costimulatory receptor. Intravenous ivuxolimab was administered to patients every 2 weeks at six dose levels: 0.01, 0.1, 0.3, 1.5, 3 and 10 mg/kg. Among the roughly 50 dose-escalation patients, approximately 20 had hepatocellular carcinoma, approximately 15 melanoma, 9 renal cell carcinoma and 9 head and neck cancer. A male proportion of around 81% and a mean age of 60 years, ranging from 23 to 79, were recorded for the dose-escalation cohort. Patients were allowed to have had prior anti-PD-1, anti-PD-L1 or anti-CTLA-4 therapy, and roughly 40% of the dose-escalation patients had previously received checkpoint inhibitors. Partial responses were achieved by three dose-escalation patients, of whom one had hepatocellular carcinoma and two had cutaneous melanoma. The purpose of peripheral TCRbeta sequencing was to test whether ivuxolimab changed TCR sequence diversity and led to clonal T-cell expansion. The paper reports the monotherapy dose-escalation portion (N = 52 patients) of the phase I ivuxolimab trial.

The trial excluded patients who had a history of autoimmune disease or who were on systemic immunosuppression. Peripheral blood for TCR sequencing was collected from all dose cohorts at baseline, on cycle 4 day 1, and on cycle 7 day 1. The samples were drawn from a first-in-human, open-label, multicenter phase I dose-escalation trial of ivuxolimab. Adults with locally advanced or metastatic head and neck squamous cell, hepatocellular, melanoma or renal cell carcinoma were enrolled in the trial. Before TCR sequencing, CD4+ T cells and CD8+ T cells from peripheral blood were sorted into separate populations. Genomic DNA was extracted from sorted cells for sequencing of the TCRbeta CDR3 region. The immunoSEQ Assay was used for sequencing of TCRbeta CDR3 regions. Held by TCRdb, this immuneACCESS table contains in-frame sequences only and omits some clones. Under half of the omission traces to an unresolved V gene where checked; the cause of the rest is unknown. The sample contains approximately 76,000 clones, roughly 85% of them found a single time. The ten largest make up 0.5% to 0.7% of the sample.

V and J lose 3 bases and 5 bases, and a span of 19 bases separates them. Reading the germline V gene gives CDR1 KGHSH and CDR2 LQKENI. The CDR3 sequence holds 16 residues, the cysteine and phenylalanine included. Only the CDR3 DNA stays, 48 bases, in frame from base 1. For this clone: Its antigen remains unidentified. Base qualities are missing; no much larger clone stands one base away.

The full study reports these points: Low levels of normalized T-cell clonal expansion were also seen in some patients who did not respond. In partial responders in the 0.1-3.0 mg/kg groups, normalized peripheral clonal expansion was found to be among the lowest, especially among CD8+ T cells. Antigen specificity was not determined for the clonally expanded peripheral T cells. At doses of 0.1 to 3.0 mg/kg, clonal expansion of both CD4+ and CD8+ T cells in blood was seen between baseline and week 6. After ivuxolimab, CD8+ T cells had more expanded clones than CD4+ T cells on average.

The V and J segments used are TRBV18 and TRBJ1-1; there is no confident call for the D gene. The receptor's source is an adult with an advanced solid tumor such as melanoma, head and neck, liver or kidney cancer. The sequencing used CD4+ or CD8+ T cells sorted from blood, collected in a trial of the OX40 agonist ivuxolimab. The DNA sequence is as follows: TGTGCCAGCTCACCCGTTGAGAAGAGATATGGGACTGAAGCTTTCTTT. Its protein is CASSPVEKRYGTEAFF.